This is a list of T cell receptor beta chains from one sample in a study of T cell repertoires in cytomegalovirus infection. What these receptors recognize is not known. MiXCR, applied by TCRdb to the reads, yields one record per CDR3 protein. This sample has 750,000 to 950,000 distinct CDR3 sequences; about 27% occur once, and the top ten carry around 13%. Sequences were derived from cultured CD8+ T cells from PBMCs, sampled from culture after CMV antigen stimulation. These receptors were taken from a human donor in good health (CMV status not recorded). Some clones in this sample may be carry-over from other donors' samples. CDR3s include the opening cysteine and the closing phenylalanine or tryptophan. D genes are given only for firm matches. Where a row states a size, it is once, few, many or the class of an expanded clone; other rows omit it.

d_gene: .; abundance: many; v_gene: TRBV7-9; j_gene: TRBJ1-1; CDR3nt: TGTGCCAGCAGCACCCAGGGTGAGATGGACACTGAAGCTTTCTTT; CDR3aa: CASSTQGEMDTEAFF
d_gene: TRBD1; abundance: many; v_gene: TRBV7-2; j_gene: TRBJ1-2; CDR3nt: TGTGCCAGCAGCTTTCCGGGACAGGACAGATATGGCTACACCTTC; CDR3aa: CASSFPGQDRYGYTF
d_gene: TRBD1; abundance: .; v_gene: TRBV19; j_gene: TRBJ1-6; CDR3nt: TGTGCCAGTAGCTATCGACAGGGTGCTAATTCACCCCTCCACTTT; CDR3aa: CASSYRQGANSPLHF
d_gene: .; abundance: many; v_gene: TRBV7-6; j_gene: TRBJ1-5; CDR3nt: TGTGCCAGCAGCTTACTGCAGGGGCCTTTGGATCAGCCCCAGCATTTT; CDR3aa: CASSLLQGPLDQPQHF
d_gene: TRBD2; abundance: .; v_gene: TRBV12-3/TRBV12-4; j_gene: TRBJ2-1; CDR3nt: TGTGCCAGCAGTTCCGGCGGGGGGGTAGATGAGCAGTTCTTC; CDR3aa: CASSSGGGVDEQFF
d_gene: TRBD2; abundance: .; v_gene: TRBV6-1; j_gene: TRBJ2-2; CDR3nt: TGTGCCAGCAGCCAGACCCCCGGGACTAGCGGGCCCCCAGCGGCCGGGGAGCTGTTTTTT; CDR3aa: CASSQTPGTSGPPAAGELFF
d_gene: .; abundance: .; v_gene: TRBV2; j_gene: TRBJ2-1; CDR3nt: TGTGCCAGCAGTGATAGCTACAACAATGAGCAGTTCTTC; CDR3aa: CASSDSYNNEQFF
d_gene: .; abundance: .; v_gene: TRBV7-2; j_gene: TRBJ2-1; CDR3nt: TGTGCCAGCAGCTTATATGAGGGGGGGCCCGATGAGCAGTTCTTC; CDR3aa: CASSLYEGGPDEQFF
d_gene: .; abundance: many; v_gene: TRBV12-3/TRBV12-4; j_gene: TRBJ2-5; CDR3nt: TGTGCCAGCAGCTCCCAAGAGACCCAGTACTTC; CDR3aa: CASSSQETQYF
d_gene: .; abundance: .; v_gene: TRBV10-3; j_gene: TRBJ1-1; CDR3nt: TGTGCCATCAGTGGAGGTGATCCGAGAACTTTCTTT; CDR3aa: CAISGGDPRTFF
d_gene: .; abundance: .; v_gene: TRBV5-6; j_gene: TRBJ2-2; CDR3nt: TGTGCCAGCAGCTTGGGAGCGGGTGCCACCGGGGAGCTGTTTTTT; CDR3aa: CASSLGAGATGELFF